Listed below are T cell receptor beta chains from one sample, sequenced in a study of shared clonotypes between healthy human individuals. Clones were read by immunoSEQ multiplex PCR, and TCRdb kept only the in-frame ones, dropping some. This table holds 2 million to 2.5 million clones, about 90% found once. Sequenced: naive CD4+ T cells from PBMCs. Every receptor here comes from a man younger than 30 in good health. Some clones in this sample may be carry-over from other donors' samples. Both conserved end residues are part of each CDR3. The D gene is left open where the match is weak. Size is stated for part of the rows, as once, few or many counts, or as a class when the clone is expanded.

j_call v_call d_call clone_size cdr3_aa cdr3_nt
TRBJ1-2 TRBV2 . . CASSAIPHGYTF TGTGCCAGCAGTGCCATCCCCCATGGCTACACCTTC
TRBJ2-7 TRBV6-5 . . CASSYREPIYYEQYF TGTGCCAGCAGTTACCGCGAACCGATCTACTACGAGCAGTACTTC
TRBJ1-1 TRBV30 . . CAWIRLQLNTEAFF TGTGCCTGGATTCGGTTGCAGCTGAACACTGAAGCTTTCTTT
TRBJ1-4 TRBV28 . once CASSLWPGVTNEKLFF TGTGCCAGCAGTTTATGGCCAGGGGTTACTAATGAAAAACTGTTTTTT
TRBJ2-2 TRBV10-3 . . CAISEGERTGELFF TGTGCCATCAGTGAGGGAGAACGGACCGGGGAGCTGTTTTTT
TRBJ2-7 TRBV6-5 TRBD2 . CASRRLAGPYEQYF TGTGCCAGCAGGCGACTAGCGGGACCGTACGAGCAGTACTTC
TRBJ2-5 TRBV4-2 TRBD2 . CASSRENRGLAGGETQYF TGTGCCAGCAGCCGAGAGAATAGGGGACTAGCGGGAGGAGAGACCCAGTACTTC
TRBJ2-3 TRBV5-1 . few CASSLGTASTDTQYF TGCGCCAGCAGCTTGGGGACAGCGAGCACAGATACGCAGTATTTT
TRBJ1-1 TRBV29-1 TRBD1 . CSARGQLNTEAFF TGCAGCGCGAGGGGGCAATTGAACACTGAAGCTTTCTTT
TRBJ1-4 TRBV11-2 . . CASSSRQERTITNEKLFF TGTGCCAGCAGCAGCCGACAGGAGAGAACCATCACTAATGAAAAACTGTTTTTT
TRBJ2-7 TRBV5-1 . . CASSLAPTYEQYF TGCGCCAGCAGCTTGGCGCCTACCTACGAGCAGTACTTC
TRBJ2-7 TRBV6-1 . . CASSESDANYEQYF TGTGCCAGCAGTGAATCGGACGCAAACTACGAGCAGTACTTC
TRBJ2-7 TRBV28 TRBD2 . CASSPNSGRASYEQYF TGTGCCAGCAGTCCTAATAGCGGGAGGGCCTCCTACGAGCAGTACTTC
TRBJ1-5 TRBV28 . . CASSFRVEVSEPQHF TGTGCCAGCAGTTTCCGAGTGGAGGTGTCAGAGCCCCAGCATTTT
TRBJ2-2 TRBV2 . . CASGRSNTGELFF TGTGCCAGTGGACGGTCGAACACCGGGGAGCTGTTTTTT
TRBJ2-7 TRBV19 . . CASSNLAGYPYEQYF TGTGCCAGTAGCAATTTGGCTGGGTACCCCTACGAGCAGTACTTC
TRBJ1-5 TRBV9 . . CASSERAGVNQPQHF TGTGCCAGCAGCGAACGGGCAGGGGTGAATCAGCCCCAGCATTTT
TRBJ2-2 TRBV28 . . CASTPPFGRSGELFF TGTGCCAGCACCCCCCCTTTTGGGAGAAGCGGGGAGCTGTTTTTT
TRBJ1-4 TRBV15 . . CATSDAGPGDEKLFF TGTGCCACCAGCGATGCCGGGCCGGGTGATGAAAAACTGTTTTTT
TRBJ1-2 TRBV9 . . CASSAQGTVAYGYTF TGTGCCAGCAGCGCCCAGGGCACTGTTGCCTATGGCTACACCTTC
TRBJ1-3 TRBV2 . . CASSYPTDYSGNTIYF TGTGCCAGCAGTTACCCGACAGACTACTCTGGAAACACCATATATTTT
TRBJ2-1 TRBV7-8 . . CASSPGWVSSYNEQFF TGTGCCAGCAGCCCCGGCTGGGTTAGCTCCTACAATGAGCAGTTCTTC
TRBJ2-1 TRBV5-1 TRBD2 . CASTGTSGSDEQFF TGCGCCAGTACCGGGACTAGCGGGAGTGATGAGCAGTTCTTC
TRBJ2-3 TRBV5-1 . . CASSLGGGLPDTQYF TGCGCCAGCAGCTTGGGTGGAGGGCTGCCAGATACGCAGTATTTT
TRBJ2-7 TRBV29-1 . . CSVARVGDYEQYF TGCAGCGTTGCCAGGGTAGGAGACTACGAGCAGTACTTC
TRBJ1-1 TRBV5-1 . . CASSFGGAAFTEAFF TGCGCCAGCAGCTTCGGCGGGGCGGCTTTCACTGAAGCTTTCTTT
TRBJ2-1 TRBV25-1 TRBD1 . CASSEWTGSYNEQFF TGTGCCAGCAGTGAATGGACAGGGTCCTACAATGAGCAGTTCTTC
TRBJ2-2 TRBV7-9 . once CASRPNLRGNTGELFF TGTGCCAGCAGGCCGAACCTCAGGGGGAACACCGGGGAGCTGTTTTTT
TRBJ2-7 TRBV14 TRBD2 . CASSRARTSGTYEQYF TGTGCCAGCAGCCGGGCTCGGACTAGCGGAACCTACGAGCAGTACTTC
TRBJ1-2 TRBV5-1 . . CASSSQGNYGYTF TGCGCCAGCAGTAGTCAGGGTAACTATGGCTACACCTTC
TRBJ2-2 TRBV6-5 . once CASSSAGLIRELFF TGTGCCAGCAGTTCCGCAGGACTGATTCGGGAGCTGTTTTTT
TRBJ1-5 TRBV5-1 . . CASSVGGNQPQHF TGCGCCAGCAGTGTCGGGGGGAATCAGCCCCAGCATTTT
TRBJ2-3 TRBV5-1 . . CASCGLPPTDTQYF TGCGCCAGCTGCGGTCTTCCCCCGACAGATACGCAGTATTTT
TRBJ2-3 TRBV4-1 TRBD2 . CASSSEGPSGDEDTQYF TGCGCCAGCAGTTCCGAAGGCCCTAGCGGGGATGAGGATACGCAGTATTTT
TRBJ2-7 TRBV7-2 . . CASSSSFTGGQSYEQYF TGTGCCAGCAGCTCGTCCTTTACGGGCGGACAATCCTACGAGCAGTACTTC
TRBJ1-5 TRBV19 . . CASTPGRAQPQHF TGTGCCAGTACCCCCGGAAGGGCGCAGCCCCAGCATTTT
TRBJ2-5 TRBV4-1 TRBD1 . CASSQPRGRGETQYF TGCGCCAGCAGCCAGCCCAGGGGGCGCGGGGAGACCCAGTACTTC
TRBJ1-2 TRBV5-1 . once CASSLVQDAGGYTF TGCGCCAGCAGCTTGGTACAGGACGCGGGCGGCTACACCTTC
TRBJ1-3 TRBV4-2 . once CASSQVATGWNSGNTIYF TGTGCCAGCAGCCAAGTCGCAACAGGGTGGAACTCTGGAAACACCATATATTTT
TRBJ2-2 TRBV7-3 . once CASSSRRQGRPGELFF TGTGCCAGCAGCTCTCGAAGGCAGGGAAGGCCCGGGGAGCTGTTTTTT
TRBJ2-1 TRBV4-2 . . CASGTSSRGWFF TGTGCCAGTGGGACTTCCTCCCGGGGGTGGTTCTTC
TRBJ2-4 TRBV10-1 TRBD1 . CASSPEGARDIQYF TGCGCCAGCAGTCCTGAGGGGGCGAGGGACATTCAGTACTTC
TRBJ1-1 TRBV18 TRBD1 . CASSPMTGPGDDEAFF TGTGCCAGCTCACCAATGACAGGGCCAGGTGATGATGAAGCTTTCTTT
TRBJ2-1 TRBV2 . once CASSDGGYNEQFF TGTGCCAGCAGTGATGGGGGGTACAATGAGCAGTTCTTC
TRBJ1-4 TRBV27 . . CASSPRQSTNEKLFF TGTGCCAGCAGTCCCCGACAGTCAACTAATGAAAAACTGTTTTTT
TRBJ2-5 TRBV5-1 TRBD2 . CASSLAPFASGRAQETQYF TGCGCCAGCAGCTTGGCCCCGTTCGCAAGCGGGAGGGCCCAAGAGACCCAGTACTTC
TRBJ2-7 TRBV15 . . CATSRGTAWNEQYF TGTGCCACCAGCAGAGGGACAGCCTGGAACGAGCAGTACTTC
TRBJ2-3 TRBV28 . . CASSFGFSEDTQYF TGTGCCAGCAGTTTCGGCTTTAGCGAAGATACGCAGTATTTT
TRBJ2-1 TRBV6-5 . . CASSYPPTWEQFF TGTGCCAGCAGTTACCCTCCGACTTGGGAGCAGTTCTTC
TRBJ2-2 TRBV7-2 TRBD2 . CASSKLLAGGTGELFF TGTGCCAGCAGCAAACTCTTAGCGGGAGGAACCGGGGAGCTGTTTTTT
TRBJ1-5 TRBV15 TRBD1 . CATSSLTGGGQPQHF TGTGCCACCAGCAGCCTCACAGGGGGTGGACAGCCCCAGCATTTT
TRBJ2-1 TRBV7-2 . . CASSLGRLNEQFF TGTGCCAGCAGCTTAGGTAGGCTCAATGAGCAGTTCTTC
TRBJ2-5 TRBV5-1 TRBD2 . CASSTGGQQETQYF TGCGCCAGCAGCACGGGGGGGCAGCAAGAGACTCAGTACTTC
TRBJ2-3 TRBV7-9 TRBD1 once CASRRDRAYFSTDTQYF TGTGCCAGCAGGAGGGACAGGGCCTATTTCAGCACAGATACGCAGTATTTT
TRBJ2-7 TRBV29-1 . . CSVGQLNSYEQYF TGCAGCGTAGGACAGCTGAACTCCTACGAGCAGTACTTC
TRBJ1-2 TRBV19 TRBD1 . CASHGGTGYGYTF TGTGCCAGCCATGGAGGGACAGGATATGGCTACACCTTC
TRBJ2-7 TRBV6-5 TRBD2 . CASRPGTSGYEQYF TGTGCCAGCAGGCCCGGGACTAGCGGATACGAGCAGTACTTC
TRBJ1-4 TRBV4-1 . . CASSQDGRTNEKLFF TGCGCCAGCAGCCAAGATGGGAGAACTAATGAAAAACTGTTTTTT
TRBJ1-1 TRBV19 . . CASSKGGSMNTEAFF TGTGCCAGTAGTAAAGGGGGGAGTATGAACACTGAAGCTTTCTTT